This T cell receptor (beta chain) derives from a study of Graves' ophthalmopathy and Graves' hyperthyroidism. Other autoimmune diseases, uncontrolled infections, pregnancy or lactation excluded patients from enrollment. This clonotype occurred many times. Its antigen is currently unknown. The germline CDR1 and CDR2 sequences are SGHAT and FQNNGV. V shed 5 bases, J shed 9 bases, and the junction held 19 bases outside the gene matches. This CDR3 has 16 residues. Transcripts of RNA were the source for amplifying TCR beta CDR3 regions. The library came from an HTBI-primed first-round RT-PCR and a second-round multiplex PCR. TCRdb re-derived calls from the multiplex PCR reads in MiXCR, one entry per CDR3 protein. The sample has about 220,000 distinct CDR3 sequences, around a fifth seen once. Overall study findings and caveats: The model forecast ophthalmopathy progression, reaching roughly 70% sensitivity and less than 75% specificity.

This chain connects TRBV11-2 to TRBJ2-7, with 7 bases fitting TRBD1. This receptor was obtained from a woman in her forties or fifties with Graves' ophthalmopathy. Specimen: peripheral blood. The CDR3 DNA reads TGTGCCAGCAGCCCTCAAACCGGGACAGCTATCTTAAGGCAGTACTTC. Translating it yields CASSPQTGTAILRQYF.